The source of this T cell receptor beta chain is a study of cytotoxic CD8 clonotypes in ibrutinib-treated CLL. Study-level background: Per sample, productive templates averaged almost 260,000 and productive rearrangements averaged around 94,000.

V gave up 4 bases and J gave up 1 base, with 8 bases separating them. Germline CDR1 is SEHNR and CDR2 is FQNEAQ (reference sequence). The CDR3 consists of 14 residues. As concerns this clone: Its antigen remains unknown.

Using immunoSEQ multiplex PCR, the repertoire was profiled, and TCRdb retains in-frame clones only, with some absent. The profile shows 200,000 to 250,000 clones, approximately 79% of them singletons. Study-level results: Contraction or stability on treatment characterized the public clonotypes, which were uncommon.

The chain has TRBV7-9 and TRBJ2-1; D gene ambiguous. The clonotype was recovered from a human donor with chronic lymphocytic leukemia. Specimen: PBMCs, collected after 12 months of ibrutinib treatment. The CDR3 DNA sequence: TGTGCCAGCAGCTCCCCCAATTCCTACAATGAGCAGTTCTTC. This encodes CASSSPNSYNEQFF.